This T cell receptor (beta chain) stems from a study of early T cells in non-severe SARS-CoV-2 infection. TCRdb reprocessed the 5' RACE reads with MiXCR, giving one entry per CDR3 protein. The table lists around 50,000 distinct CDR3 sequences, approximately 5.6% of them singletons. The CDR3 spans 17 residues. Germline lookup yields CDR1 DFQATT and CDR2 SNEGSKA (reference sequence). The V gene end was trimmed by 6 bases and the J gene end by 5 bases; junction bases not matched to a gene: 16. This clonotype was detected ten times or more. The V and J genes are TRBV20-1 and TRBJ2-5, with TRBD2 matching over 12 bases. Source material: whole blood. This clonotype was sampled from an adult who was a healthcare worker with PCR-confirmed SARS-CoV-2 infection or an uninfected control (not recorded which). The CDR3 DNA reads TGCAGTGCCCCTGGGGCTAGCGGGGGGGCGAGTTACGAGACCCAGTACTTC. Its protein is CSAPGASGGASYETQYF.